There are a few counts of the clone carrying this T cell receptor beta chain. Its antigen is not identified. The germline gives CDR1 SEHNR, CDR2 FQNEAQ (reference sequence). The CDR3 extends over 13 amino acids. Trimming left V 1 base short and J 5 bases short, with 8 bases between. Each CDR3 protein is one row after TCRdb ran MiXCR on the reads. The sample includes around 630,000 distinct CDR3 sequences, 20% to 25% seen only once; the top ten take around 7.6%. These data are taken from a study of T cell repertoires in cytomegalovirus infection. Background on the study: From public TCR beta signatures came an indication of both CMV infection and matching HLA type. Whole-study results and caveats: In two of eight donors, the top clonotype was HLA-C-restricted CMV-specific. Totalled public TCR beta family frequency picked out people who carried CMV plus the relevant HLA.

Input material: CD8+ T cells from PBMCs. The TCR was taken from a human donor in good health (CMV status not recorded). Some clones in this sample may be carry-over from other donors' samples. The V call is TRBV7-9, the J call TRBJ1-2; D remains unclear. The CDR3 loop reads CASSLGDGYGYTF. The CDR3, as DNA: TGTGCCAGCAGCTTAGGTGACGGATATGGCTACACCTTC.